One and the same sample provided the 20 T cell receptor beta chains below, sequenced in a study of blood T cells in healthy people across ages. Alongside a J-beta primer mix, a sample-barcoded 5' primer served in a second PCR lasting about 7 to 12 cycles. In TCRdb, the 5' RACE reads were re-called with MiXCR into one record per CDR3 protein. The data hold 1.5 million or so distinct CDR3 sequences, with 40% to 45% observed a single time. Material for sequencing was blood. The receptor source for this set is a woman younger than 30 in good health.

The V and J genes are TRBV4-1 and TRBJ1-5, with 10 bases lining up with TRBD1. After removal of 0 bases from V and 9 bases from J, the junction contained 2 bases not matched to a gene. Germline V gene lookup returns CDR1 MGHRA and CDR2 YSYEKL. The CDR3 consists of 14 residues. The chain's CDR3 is CASSQEGQGPPQHF. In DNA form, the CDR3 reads TGCGCCAGCAGCCAAGAGGGACAGGGGCCGCCCCAGCATTTT.

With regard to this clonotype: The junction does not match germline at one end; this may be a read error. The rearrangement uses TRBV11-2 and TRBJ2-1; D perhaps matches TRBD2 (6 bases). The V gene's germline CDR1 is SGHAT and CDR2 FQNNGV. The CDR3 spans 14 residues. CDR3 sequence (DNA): TGCGCCAGCACCCTGATTAGCGGTTACAATGAGCAGTTCTTC. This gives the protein CASTLISGYNEQFF.

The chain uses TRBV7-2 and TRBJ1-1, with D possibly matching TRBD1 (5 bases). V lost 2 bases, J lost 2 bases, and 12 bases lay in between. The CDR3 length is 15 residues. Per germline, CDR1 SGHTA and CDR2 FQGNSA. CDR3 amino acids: CASSLQGSLNTEAFF. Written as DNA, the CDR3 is TGTGCCAGCAGCTTACAGGGATCACTAAACACTGAAGCTTTCTTT.

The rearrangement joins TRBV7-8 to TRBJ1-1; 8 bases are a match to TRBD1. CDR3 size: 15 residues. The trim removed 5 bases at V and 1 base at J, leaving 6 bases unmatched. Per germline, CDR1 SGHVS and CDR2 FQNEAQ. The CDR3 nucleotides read TGTGCCAGCAGCCTTCCCGGGACAGGGAACACTGAAGCTTTCTTT. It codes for CASSLPGTGNTEAFF.

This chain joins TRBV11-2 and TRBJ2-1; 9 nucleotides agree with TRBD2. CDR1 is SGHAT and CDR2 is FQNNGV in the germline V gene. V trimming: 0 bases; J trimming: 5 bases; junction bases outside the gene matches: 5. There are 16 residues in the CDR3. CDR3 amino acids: CASSLDSGSTHNEQFF. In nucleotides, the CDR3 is TGTGCCAGCAGCTTAGATAGCGGGAGTACCCACAATGAGCAGTTCTTC.

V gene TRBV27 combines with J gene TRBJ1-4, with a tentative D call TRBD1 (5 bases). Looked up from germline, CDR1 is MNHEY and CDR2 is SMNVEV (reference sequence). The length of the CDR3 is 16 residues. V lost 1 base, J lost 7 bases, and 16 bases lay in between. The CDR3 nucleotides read TGTGCCAGCAGTTTATGGCGGGGGAGTGTTTCTGAAAAACTGTTTTTT. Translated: CASSLWRGSVSEKLFF. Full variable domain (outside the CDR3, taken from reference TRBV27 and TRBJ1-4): EAQVTQNPRYLITVTGKKLTVTCSQNMNHEYMSWYRQDPGLGLRQIYYSMNVEVTDKGDVPEGYKVSRKEKRNFPLILESPSPNQTSLYFCASSLWRGSVSEKLFFGSGTQLSVL.

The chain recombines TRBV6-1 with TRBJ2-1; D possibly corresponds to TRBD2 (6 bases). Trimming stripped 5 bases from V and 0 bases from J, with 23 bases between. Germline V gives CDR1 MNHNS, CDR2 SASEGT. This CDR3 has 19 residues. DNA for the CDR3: TGTGCCAGCAGTCCCAGAGGACGGGGGAATCCGAGCTCCTACAATGAGCAGTTCTTC. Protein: CASSPRGRGNPSSYNEQFF.

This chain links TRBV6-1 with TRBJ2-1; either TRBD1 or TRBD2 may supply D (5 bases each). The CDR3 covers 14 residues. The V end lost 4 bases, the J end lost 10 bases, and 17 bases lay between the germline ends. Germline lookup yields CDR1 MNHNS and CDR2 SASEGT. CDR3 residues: CASSVGGPSYEQFF. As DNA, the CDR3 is TGTGCCAGCAGTGTTGGGGGACCCTCCTACGAGCAGTTCTTC.

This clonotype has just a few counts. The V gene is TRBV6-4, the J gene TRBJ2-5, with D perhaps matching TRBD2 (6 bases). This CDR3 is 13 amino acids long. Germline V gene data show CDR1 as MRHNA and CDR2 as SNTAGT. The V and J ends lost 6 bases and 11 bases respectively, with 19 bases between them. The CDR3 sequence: CASSRGFQGKQYF. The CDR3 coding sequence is TGTGCCAGCAGCCGGGGGTTTCAGGGTAAGCAGTACTTC.

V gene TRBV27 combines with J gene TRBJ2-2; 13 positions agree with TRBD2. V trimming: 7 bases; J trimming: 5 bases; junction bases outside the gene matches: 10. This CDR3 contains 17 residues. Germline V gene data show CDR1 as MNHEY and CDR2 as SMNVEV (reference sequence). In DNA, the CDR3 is TGTGCCAGCACCGAAGGACTAGCGGGAGCGGGTACCGGGGAGCTGTTTTTT. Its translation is CASTEGLAGAGTGELFF.

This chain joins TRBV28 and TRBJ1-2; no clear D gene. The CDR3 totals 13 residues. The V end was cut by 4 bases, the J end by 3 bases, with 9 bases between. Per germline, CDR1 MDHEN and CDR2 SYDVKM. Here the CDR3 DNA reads TGTGCCAGCAGTTCCGTCGAAGACTATGGCTACACCTTC. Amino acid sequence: CASSSVEDYGYTF.

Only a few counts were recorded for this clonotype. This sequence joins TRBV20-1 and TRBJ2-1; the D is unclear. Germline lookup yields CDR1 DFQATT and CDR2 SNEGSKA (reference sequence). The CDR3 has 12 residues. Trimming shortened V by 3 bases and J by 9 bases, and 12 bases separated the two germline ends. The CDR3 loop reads CSARLVAGEQFF. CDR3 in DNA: TGCAGTGCTAGGTTGGTGGCTGGTGAGCAGTTCTTC.

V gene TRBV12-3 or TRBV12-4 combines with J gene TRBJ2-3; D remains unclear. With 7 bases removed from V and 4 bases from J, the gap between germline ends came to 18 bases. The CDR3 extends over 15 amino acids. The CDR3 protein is CASTAETLSADTQYF. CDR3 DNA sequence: TGTGCCAGCACCGCCGAAACCTTGAGCGCAGATACGCAGTATTTT.

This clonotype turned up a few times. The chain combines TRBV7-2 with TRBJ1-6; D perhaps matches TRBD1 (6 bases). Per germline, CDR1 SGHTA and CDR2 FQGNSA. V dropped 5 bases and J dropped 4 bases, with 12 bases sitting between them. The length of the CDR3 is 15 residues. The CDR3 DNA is TGTGCCAGCAGCGTTCGACAGGCATATAATTCACCCCTCCACTTT. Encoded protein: CASSVRQAYNSPLHF.

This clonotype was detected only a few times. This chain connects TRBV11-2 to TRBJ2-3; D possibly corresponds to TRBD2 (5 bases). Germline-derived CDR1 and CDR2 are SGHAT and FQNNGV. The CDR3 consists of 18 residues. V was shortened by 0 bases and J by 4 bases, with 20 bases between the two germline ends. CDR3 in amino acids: CASSLETGINLKADTQYF. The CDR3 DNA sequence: TGTGCCAGCAGCTTAGAGACCGGGATCAATCTTAAGGCAGATACGCAGTATTTT.

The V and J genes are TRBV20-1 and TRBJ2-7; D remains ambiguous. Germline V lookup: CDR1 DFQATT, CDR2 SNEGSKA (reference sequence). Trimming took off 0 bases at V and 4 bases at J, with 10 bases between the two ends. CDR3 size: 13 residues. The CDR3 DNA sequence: TGCAGTGCTAGAGATGCGGTGGGGTACGAGCAGTACTTC. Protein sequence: CSARDAVGYEQYF.

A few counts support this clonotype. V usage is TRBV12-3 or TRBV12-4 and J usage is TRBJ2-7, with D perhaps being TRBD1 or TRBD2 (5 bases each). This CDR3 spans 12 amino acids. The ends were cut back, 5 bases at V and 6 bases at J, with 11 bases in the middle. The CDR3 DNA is TGTGCCAGCAGTAGGTTGGGGGTCGAGCAGTACTTC. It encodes CASSRLGVEQYF.

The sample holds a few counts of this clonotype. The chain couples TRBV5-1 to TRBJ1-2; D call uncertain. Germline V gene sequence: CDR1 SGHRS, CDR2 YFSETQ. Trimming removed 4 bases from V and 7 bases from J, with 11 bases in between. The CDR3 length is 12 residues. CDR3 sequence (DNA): TGCGCCAGCAGCCTCAACCACGGTGGCTACACCTTC. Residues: CASSLNHGGYTF.

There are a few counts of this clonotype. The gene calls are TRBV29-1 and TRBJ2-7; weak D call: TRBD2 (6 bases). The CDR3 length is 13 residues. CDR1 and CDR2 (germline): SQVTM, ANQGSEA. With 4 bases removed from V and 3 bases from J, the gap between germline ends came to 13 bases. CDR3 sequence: CSVAGLHHYEQYF. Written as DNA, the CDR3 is TGCAGCGTTGCGGGACTTCACCACTACGAGCAGTACTTC.

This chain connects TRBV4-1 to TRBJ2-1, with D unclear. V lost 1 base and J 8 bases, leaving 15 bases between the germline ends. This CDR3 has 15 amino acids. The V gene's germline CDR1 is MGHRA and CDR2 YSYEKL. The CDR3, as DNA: TGCGCCAGCAGCCAAGGAGACCGGGTCGAAGATGAGCAGTTCTTC. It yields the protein CASSQGDRVEDEQFF.